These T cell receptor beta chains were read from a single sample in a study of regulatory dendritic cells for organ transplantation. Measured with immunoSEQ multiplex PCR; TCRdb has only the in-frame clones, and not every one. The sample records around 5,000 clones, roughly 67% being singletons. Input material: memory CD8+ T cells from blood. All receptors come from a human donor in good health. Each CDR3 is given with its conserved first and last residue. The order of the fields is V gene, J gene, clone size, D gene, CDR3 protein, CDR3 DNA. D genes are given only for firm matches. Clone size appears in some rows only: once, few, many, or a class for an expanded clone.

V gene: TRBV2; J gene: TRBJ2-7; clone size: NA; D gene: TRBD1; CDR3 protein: CASSWDRGYEQYF; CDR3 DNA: TGTGCCAGCAGCTGGGACAGGGGATACGAGCAGTACTTC
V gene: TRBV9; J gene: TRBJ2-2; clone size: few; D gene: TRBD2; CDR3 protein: CASSVEGTTLNTGELFF; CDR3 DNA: TGTGCCAGCAGCGTAGAAGGGACTACCCTAAACACCGGGGAGCTGTTTTTT
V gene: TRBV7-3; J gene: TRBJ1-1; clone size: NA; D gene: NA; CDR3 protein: CASSLDLRAEAFF; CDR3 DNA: TGTGCCAGCAGCTTGGATCTCAGGGCTGAAGCTTTCTTT
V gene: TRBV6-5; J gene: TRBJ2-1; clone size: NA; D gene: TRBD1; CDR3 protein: CASRDRGPHNEQFF; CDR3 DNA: TGTGCCAGCAGGGACAGGGGACCCCACAATGAGCAGTTCTTC
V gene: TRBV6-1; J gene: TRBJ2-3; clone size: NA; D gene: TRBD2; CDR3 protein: CASSERSGGGPDTQYF; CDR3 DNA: TGTGCCAGCAGTGAAAGAAGCGGGGGGGGCCCGGATACGCAGTATTTT
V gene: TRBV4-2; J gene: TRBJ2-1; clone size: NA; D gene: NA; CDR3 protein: CASSHTGGLEQFF; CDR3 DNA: TGTGCCAGCAGCCACACCGGGGGGCTTGAGCAGTTCTTC
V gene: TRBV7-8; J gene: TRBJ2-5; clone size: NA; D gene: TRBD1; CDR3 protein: CASSNRDRRETQYF; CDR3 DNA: TGTGCCAGCAGCAACCGGGACAGGCGAGAGACCCAGTACTTC
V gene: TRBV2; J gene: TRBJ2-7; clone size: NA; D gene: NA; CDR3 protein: CASSEEGPYEQYF; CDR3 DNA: TGTGCCAGCAGTGAGGAGGGACCCTACGAGCAGTACTTC
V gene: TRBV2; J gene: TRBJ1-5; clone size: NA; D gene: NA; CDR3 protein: CASSEGTAYQPQHF; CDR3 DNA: TGTGCCAGCAGTGAAGGGACAGCTTATCAGCCCCAGCATTTT
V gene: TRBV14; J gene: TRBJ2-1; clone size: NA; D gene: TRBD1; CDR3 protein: CASSQAGTDRQFF; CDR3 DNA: TGTGCCAGCAGCCAAGCCGGGACAGATAGACAGTTCTTC
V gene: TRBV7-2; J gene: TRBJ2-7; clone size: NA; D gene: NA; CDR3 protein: CASSLVAEAYEQYF; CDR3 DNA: TGTGCCAGCAGCTTAGTAGCTGAAGCCTACGAGCAGTACTTC
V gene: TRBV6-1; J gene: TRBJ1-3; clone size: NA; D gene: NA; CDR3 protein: CASSEYGGGAGNTIYF; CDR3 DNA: TGTGCCAGCAGTGAATATGGGGGGGGAGCTGGAAACACCATATATTTT
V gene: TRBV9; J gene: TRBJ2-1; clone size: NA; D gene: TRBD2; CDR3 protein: CASSVLSSGENEQFF; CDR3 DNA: TGTGCCAGCAGCGTACTGTCTAGCGGGGAAAATGAGCAGTTCTTC
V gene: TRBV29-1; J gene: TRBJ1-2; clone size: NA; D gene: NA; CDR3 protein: CSVEDPGVIYGYTF; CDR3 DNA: TGCAGCGTTGAAGACCCAGGGGTAATCTATGGCTACACCTTC
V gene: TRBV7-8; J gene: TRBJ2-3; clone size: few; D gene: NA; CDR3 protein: CASSFRGQPTDTQYF; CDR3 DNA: TGTGCCAGCAGCTTCCGCGGACAGCCCACAGATACGCAGTATTTT
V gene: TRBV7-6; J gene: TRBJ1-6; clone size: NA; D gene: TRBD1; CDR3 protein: CASSHGQGSYNSPLHF; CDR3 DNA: TGTGCCAGCAGCCACGGACAGGGTAGCTATAATTCACCCCTCCACTTT
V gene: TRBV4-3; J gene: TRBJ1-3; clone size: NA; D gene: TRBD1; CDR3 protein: CASSQDAGGNTIYF; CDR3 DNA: TGCGCCAGCAGCCAAGATGCAGGGGGGAACACCATATATTTT
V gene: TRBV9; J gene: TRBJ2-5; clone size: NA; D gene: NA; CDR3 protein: CASSGEGLGEAQYF; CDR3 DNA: TGTGCCAGCAGCGGAGAGGGACTCGGGGAGGCCCAGTACTTC
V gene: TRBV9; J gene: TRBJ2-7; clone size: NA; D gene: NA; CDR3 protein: CASSVAAGIDEQYF; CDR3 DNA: TGTGCCAGCAGCGTAGCAGCGGGTATCGACGAGCAGTACTTC
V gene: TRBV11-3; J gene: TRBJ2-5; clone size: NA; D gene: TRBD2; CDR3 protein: CASSLTSGGGRKETQYF; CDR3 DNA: TGTGCCAGCAGCTTGACTAGCGGGGGAGGCCGTAAAGAGACCCAGTACTTC
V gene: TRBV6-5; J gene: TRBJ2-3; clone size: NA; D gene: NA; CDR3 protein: CASSYSGLTDTQYF; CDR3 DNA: TGTGCCAGCAGTTACTCGGGCCTCACAGATACGCAGTATTTT
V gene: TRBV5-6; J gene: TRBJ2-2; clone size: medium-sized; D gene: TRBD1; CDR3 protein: CASSTGTGSLGTGELFF; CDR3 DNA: TGTGCCAGCAGTACCGGGACAGGGTCGTTGGGCACCGGGGAGCTGTTTTTT
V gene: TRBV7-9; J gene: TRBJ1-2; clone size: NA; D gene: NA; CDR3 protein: CASSLGAGEGYTF; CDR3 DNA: TGTGCCAGCAGCTTAGGAGCGGGGGAGGGCTACACCTTC
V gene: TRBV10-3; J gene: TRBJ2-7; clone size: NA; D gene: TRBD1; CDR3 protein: CAISEGDRAPHEQYF; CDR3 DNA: TGTGCCATCAGTGAGGGGGACAGGGCCCCCCACGAGCAGTACTTC
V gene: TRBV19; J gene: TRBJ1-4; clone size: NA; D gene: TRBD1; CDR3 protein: CASKGDRGPPTNEKLFF; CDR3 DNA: TGTGCCAGTAAAGGAGACAGGGGGCCTCCAACTAATGAAAAACTGTTTTTT
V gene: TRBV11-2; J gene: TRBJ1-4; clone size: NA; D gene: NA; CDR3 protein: CASSLAGEKLFF; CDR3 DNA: TGTGCCAGCAGCTTAGCAGGGGAAAAACTGTTTTTT
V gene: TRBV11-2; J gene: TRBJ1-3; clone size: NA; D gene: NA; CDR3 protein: CASSPPGGPGNTIYF; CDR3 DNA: TGTGCCAGCAGCCCTCCGGGAGGGCCTGGAAACACCATATATTTT
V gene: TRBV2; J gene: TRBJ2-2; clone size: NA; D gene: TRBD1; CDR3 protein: CASKTGATNTGELFF; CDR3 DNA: TGTGCCAGCAAGACAGGGGCAACGAACACCGGGGAGCTGTTTTTT
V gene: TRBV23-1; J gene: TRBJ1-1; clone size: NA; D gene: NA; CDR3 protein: CASSVGEGNTEAFF; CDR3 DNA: TGCGCCAGCAGCGTCGGGGAGGGGAACACTGAAGCTTTCTTT
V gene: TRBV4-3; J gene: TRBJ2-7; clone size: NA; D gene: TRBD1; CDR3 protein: CASSQESQGSYEQYF; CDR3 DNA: TGCGCCAGCAGCCAAGAGTCACAGGGGAGCTACGAGCAGTACTTC
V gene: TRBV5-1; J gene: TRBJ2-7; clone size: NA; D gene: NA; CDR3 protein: CASSLGSGTYEQYF; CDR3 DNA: TGCGCCAGCAGCTTGGGATCAGGGACCTACGAGCAGTACTTC
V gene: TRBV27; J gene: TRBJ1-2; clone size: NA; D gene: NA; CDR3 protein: CASSLSTRSNYGYTF; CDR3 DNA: TGTGCCAGCAGCCTATCGACACGCAGTAACTATGGCTACACCTTC
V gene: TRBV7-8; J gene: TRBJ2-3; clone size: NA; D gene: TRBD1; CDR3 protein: CASSSRDSYTDTQYF; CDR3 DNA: TGTGCCAGCAGCTCCCGGGACAGTTACACAGATACGCAGTATTTT
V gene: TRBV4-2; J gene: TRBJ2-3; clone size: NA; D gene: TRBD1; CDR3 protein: CASSQEPPGQGSDTQYF; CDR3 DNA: TGTGCCAGCAGCCAAGAGCCTCCGGGACAGGGATCAGATACGCAGTATTTT
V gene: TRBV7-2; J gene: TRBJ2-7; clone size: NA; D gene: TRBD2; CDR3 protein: CASSLAGALAGGPYEQYF; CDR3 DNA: TGTGCCAGCAGCTTAGCTGGGGCGCTAGCGGGGGGGCCGTACGAGCAGTACTTC
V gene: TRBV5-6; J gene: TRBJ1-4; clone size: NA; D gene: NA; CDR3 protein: CASSLAATNEKLFF; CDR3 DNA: TGTGCCAGCAGCTTGGCTGCAACTAATGAAAAACTGTTTTTT
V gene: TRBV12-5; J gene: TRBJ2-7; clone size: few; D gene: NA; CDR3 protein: CASGLGFAYEQYF; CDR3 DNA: TGTGCTAGTGGTCTCGGGTTCGCCTACGAGCAGTACTTC
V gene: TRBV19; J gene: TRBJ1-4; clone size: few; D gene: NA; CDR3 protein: CASSVYGQGTNEKLFF; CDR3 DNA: TGTGCCAGTTCGGTTTACGGTCAGGGGACTAATGAAAAACTGTTTTTT
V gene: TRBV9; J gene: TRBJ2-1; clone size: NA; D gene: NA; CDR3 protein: CASSVVPGSGSSYNEQFF; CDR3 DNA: TGTGCCAGCAGCGTAGTACCCGGAAGCGGTAGCTCCTACAATGAGCAGTTCTTC
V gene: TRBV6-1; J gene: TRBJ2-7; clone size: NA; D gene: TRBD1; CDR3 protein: CASSVLRDRFHEQYF; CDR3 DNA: TGTGCCAGCAGTGTCCTCCGGGACAGATTCCACGAGCAGTACTTC
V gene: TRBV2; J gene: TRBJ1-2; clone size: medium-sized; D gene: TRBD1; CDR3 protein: CASSFPGQGTLDYGYTF; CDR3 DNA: TGTGCCAGCAGTTTTCCGGGACAGGGAACCCTCGACTATGGCTACACCTTC
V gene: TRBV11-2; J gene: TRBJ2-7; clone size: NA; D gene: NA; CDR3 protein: CASSPRGPYEQYF; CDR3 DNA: TGTGCCAGCAGTCCGCGGGGCCCCTACGAGCAGTACTTC
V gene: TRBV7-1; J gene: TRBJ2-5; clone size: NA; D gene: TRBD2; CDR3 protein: CASSFPLAGKETQYF; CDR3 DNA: TGTGCCAGCAGCTTCCCACTAGCGGGTAAAGAGACCCAGTACTTC
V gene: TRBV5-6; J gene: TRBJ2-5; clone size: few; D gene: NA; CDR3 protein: CASSPDRYQETQYF; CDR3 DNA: TGTGCCAGCAGCCCCGACAGGTACCAAGAGACCCAGTACTTC
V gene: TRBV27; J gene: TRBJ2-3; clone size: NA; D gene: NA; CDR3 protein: CASSLTTQGSTDTQYF; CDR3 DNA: TGTGCCAGCAGTTTAACAACACAGGGAAGCACAGATACGCAGTATTTT
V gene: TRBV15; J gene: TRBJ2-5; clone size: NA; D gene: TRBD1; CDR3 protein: CATSRGQGKETQYF; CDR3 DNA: TGTGCCACCAGCAGGGGACAGGGTAAAGAGACCCAGTACTTC
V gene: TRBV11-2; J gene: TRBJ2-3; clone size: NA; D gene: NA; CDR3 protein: CASSLVQGPPDTQYF; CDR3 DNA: TGTGCCAGCAGCTTAGTGCAGGGCCCCCCAGATACGCAGTATTTT
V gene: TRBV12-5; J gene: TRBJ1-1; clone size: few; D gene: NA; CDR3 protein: CASWGGKDTEAFF; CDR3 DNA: TGTGCTTCTTGGGGGGGGAAGGACACTGAAGCTTTCTTT
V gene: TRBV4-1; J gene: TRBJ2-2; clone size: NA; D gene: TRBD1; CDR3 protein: CASRPGQGSGELFF; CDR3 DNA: TGCGCCAGCCGGCCGGGACAGGGTTCCGGGGAGCTGTTTTTT
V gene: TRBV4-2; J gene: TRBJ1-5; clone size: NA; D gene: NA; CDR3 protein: CASSQEGQSNQPQHF; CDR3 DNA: TGTGCCAGCAGCCAAGAGGGGCAGAGCAATCAGCCCCAGCATTTT
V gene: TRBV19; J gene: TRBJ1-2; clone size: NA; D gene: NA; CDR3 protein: CASSIDRSLYYGYTF; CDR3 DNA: TGTGCCAGTAGTATAGATCGGTCGTTATACTATGGCTACACCTTC
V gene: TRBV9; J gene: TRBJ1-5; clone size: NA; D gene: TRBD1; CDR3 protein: CASSVGQGDQPQHF; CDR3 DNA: TGTGCCAGCAGCGTAGGACAGGGGGATCAGCCCCAGCATTTT
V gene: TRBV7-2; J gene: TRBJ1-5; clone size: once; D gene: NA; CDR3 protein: CASSPRVSSNQPQHF; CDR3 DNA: TGTGCCAGCAGCCCGAGGGTGTCAAGCAATCAGCCCCAGCATTTT
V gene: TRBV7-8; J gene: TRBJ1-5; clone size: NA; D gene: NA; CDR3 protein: CASSPEVGQPQHF; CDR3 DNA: TGTGCCAGCAGCCCCGAGGTTGGTCAGCCCCAGCATTTT
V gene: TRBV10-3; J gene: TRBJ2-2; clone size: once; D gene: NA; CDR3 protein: CAISAFSTGDTGELFF; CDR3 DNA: TGTGCCATCAGTGCCTTTTCGACAGGCGACACCGGGGAGCTGTTTTTT
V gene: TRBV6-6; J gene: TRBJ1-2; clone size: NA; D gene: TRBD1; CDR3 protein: CASTPGTDNYGYTF; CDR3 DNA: TGTGCCAGCACCCCCGGGACAGACAACTATGGCTACACCTTC
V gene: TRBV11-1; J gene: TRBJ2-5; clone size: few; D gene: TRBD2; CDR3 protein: CASSLGWEGPVEETQYF; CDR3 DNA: TGTGCCAGCAGCTTAGGGTGGGAGGGACCTGTGGAAGAGACCCAGTACTTC